The 16 T cell receptor beta chains in this list originate from one sample, sequenced in a study of T cell repertoires in cytomegalovirus infection. TCRdb ran MiXCR on the reads and lists one entry per CDR3 protein. This sample has tens of thousands of distinct CDR3 sequences, with around 19% found just once. No antigen has been identified for these receptors. The sequencing used CD8+ T cells from cultured PBMCs, collected from culture after CMV antigen stimulation. These receptors all come from a human donor in good health (CMV status not recorded). Some clones in this sample may be carry-over from other donors' samples.

This clonotype has only a few counts. V gene TRBV4-1 combines with J gene TRBJ2-1; maybe TRBD1 (5 bases). This CDR3 is 16 amino acids long. The V end lost 2 bases, the J end lost 0 bases, and 11 bases lay between the germline ends. Germline values: CDR1 MGHRA, CDR2 YSYEKL. The CDR3 reads CASSQWGRSSYNEQFF. CDR3 sequence (DNA): TGCGCCAGCAGCCAATGGGGCAGGAGCTCCTACAATGAGCAGTTCTTC.

The chain joins TRBV7-2 to TRBJ2-3; 12 nucleotides match TRBD2. In germline, CDR1 is SGHTA, CDR2 FQGNSA. V dropped 1 base and J dropped 7; count of bases not matched to a gene: 6. This CDR3 comprises 16 residues. The CDR3 nucleotides are TGTGCCAGCAGCTTAGGTCGACTAGCGGGGGCCCATACGCAGTATTTT. Translating gives CASSLGRLAGAHTQYF.

The table lists this clonotype with a few counts. The gene calls are TRBV6-1 and TRBJ2-3; 9 bases are shared with TRBD2. The germline CDR1 and CDR2 sequences are MNHNS and SASEGT. The CDR3 spans 21 residues. V was clipped by 3 bases and J by 1 base; unmatched bases: 20. The CDR3 sequence is CASSDRDRASGVRRGTDTQYF. The CDR3 nucleotides read TGTGCCAGCAGTGACAGGGATAGGGCTAGCGGGGTCCGACGGGGCACAGATACGCAGTATTTT.

In its sample, this clonotype was seen a few times. This chain joins TRBV20-1 and TRBJ1-5, with D tentatively TRBD1 (5 bases). The V end was cut by 5 bases, the J end by 9 bases, with 14 bases between. Germline assignment: CDR1 DFQATT and CDR2 SNEGSKA (reference sequence). CDR3 length equals 12 residues. The CDR3 nucleotides read TGCAGTGCTTCCTACGGGGCTTCGCCCCAGCATTTT. Protein product: CSASYGASPQHF.

The chain employs TRBV29-1 and TRBJ2-1, with D hard to call. Trimming stripped 2 bases from V and 0 bases from J, with 14 bases between. This CDR3 spans 16 amino acids. Germline V gene lookup returns CDR1 SQVTM and CDR2 ANQGSEA. The CDR3 loop reads CSVESPGRSSYNEQFF. The CDR3 DNA follows: TGCAGCGTTGAATCTCCTGGAAGGAGCTCCTACAATGAGCAGTTCTTC.

This clonotype appeared a few times. The chain links TRBV6-6 to TRBJ1-4; tentative D call: TRBD1 (5 bases). V lost 4 bases and J lost 1, with 13 bases in between. Per germline, CDR1 MNHNY and CDR2 SVGAGI (reference sequence). The CDR3 contains 16 residues. The CDR3 protein is CASSLGMGRTNEKLFF. The CDR3 nucleotides are TGTGCCAGCAGTTTGGGGATGGGGCGAACTAATGAAAAACTGTTTTTT.

This clonotype was counted between two and nine times. V usage is TRBV12-3 or TRBV12-4 and J usage is TRBJ2-7; no clear D gene. Between the trimmed V and J ends, which lost 4 bases and 3 bases, there was a span of 7 bases. The length of the CDR3 is 12 residues. CDR3 in DNA: TGTGCCAGCAGTTCCCTGTTCTACGAGCAGTACTTC. Protein product: CASSSLFYEQYF.

CDR3 DNA: TGTGCCAGCAGCGACGGTATCGGCGAATACGAGCAGTACTTC. Amino acid sequence: CASSDGIGEYEQYF. This chain links TRBV7-6 with TRBJ2-7; D not certain. The length of the CDR3 is 14 residues. Germline CDR1 SGHVS, CDR2 FNYEAQ. The germline V and J ends were trimmed by 5 bases and 4 bases, with 15 bases remaining between them. Looking up the rest from reference TRBV7-6 and TRBJ2-7 gives the full variable domain: GAGVSQSPRYKVTKRGQDVALRCDPISGHVSLYWYRQALGQGPEFLTYFNYEAQQDKSGLPNDRFSAERPEGSISTLTIQRTEQRDSAMYRCASSDGIGEYEQYFGPGTRLTVT.

There are a few counts of this clonotype. CDR3 loop: CASSLNRGDEKLFF. CDR3 sequence (DNA): TGTGCCAGCAGTTTGAATAGGGGCGATGAAAAACTGTTTTTT. The chain is built from TRBV27 and TRBJ1-4; D may be TRBD1 (5 bases). There are 14 residues in the CDR3. The V end was cut by 3 bases, the J end by 6 bases, with 11 bases between. Germline V CDR1 and CDR2: MNHEY, SMNVEV (reference sequence).

This clonotype was found a few times. V and J are TRBV4-1 and TRBJ2-3, with 7 positions matching TRBD2. The germline gives CDR1 MGHRA, CDR2 YSYEKL. V lost 3 bases, J lost 3 bases, and 9 bases stayed unmatched. CDR3 length equals 16 residues. CDR3: CASSHPEQGGTDTQYF. The CDR3 DNA reads as TGCGCCAGCAGCCATCCTGAGCAGGGAGGGACAGATACGCAGTATTTT.

This clonotype showed up just a few times. The rearrangement links TRBV10-3 to TRBJ2-3; D is uncertain. The CDR3 is made up of 15 amino acids. Per germline, CDR1 ENHRY and CDR2 SYGVKD. V was trimmed by 2 bases and J by 2 bases, leaving 11 bases between them. CDR3 region: CAISEGTITTDTQYF. For the CDR3, the DNA is TGTGCCATCAGTGAGGGAACAATCACCACAGATACGCAGTATTTT.

This clonotype was picked up a small number of times. The junction shows a germline mismatch at one end, possibly a read error. The V call is TRBV20-1, the J call TRBJ1-2; D unresolved. CDR1 and CDR2 from the germline V gene are DFQATT and SNEGSKA (reference sequence). The CDR3 has 9 amino acids. CDR3 DNA: TGCAGTGCTAACTTTGGCTACACCTTC. It encodes CSANFGYTF.

The sample holds a few counts of this clonotype. The chain couples TRBV7-9 to TRBJ2-7; 9 bases align to TRBD2. The CDR3 spans 16 residues. The germline CDR1 and CDR2 sequences are SEHNR and FQNEAQ (reference sequence). Trimming cost V 5 bases and J 5 bases; bases outside gene matches: 13. CDR3 residues: CASSQILAGGVNEQYF. CDR3 sequence (DNA): TGTGCCAGCAGCCAGATACTAGCGGGTGGGGTTAACGAGCAGTACTTC.

This clonotype was detected a few times. The V and J genes are TRBV28 and TRBJ1-2; weak D call: TRBD1 (5 bases). CDR3 size: 16 residues. Looked up from germline, CDR1 is MDHEN and CDR2 is SYDVKM. The V end lost 3 bases, the J end lost 2 bases, and 16 bases lay between the germline ends. The CDR3 reads CASSFTRTWANYGYTF. CDR3 nucleotides: TGTGCCAGCAGTTTCACCAGGACATGGGCAAACTATGGCTACACCTTC.

This clonotype was seen a single time. The chain links TRBV5-5 to TRBJ2-5, with TRBD2 identical over 8 bases. Germline V gives CDR1 SGHKS, CDR2 YYEKEE (reference sequence). V dropped 0 bases and J dropped 2; count of bases not matched to a gene: 9. The CDR3 has 17 amino acids. The CDR3 DNA sequence: TGTGCCAGCAGCTTGGAGGATAGCGGGGCCCCACAAGAGACCCAGTACTTC. Translation gives CASSLEDSGAPQETQYF.

The rearrangement links TRBV27 to TRBJ1-1; D gene unclear. V lost 0 bases, J lost 5 bases, and 16 bases lay in between. Germline assignment: CDR1 MNHEY and CDR2 SMNVEV (reference sequence). This CDR3 is 16 amino acids long. In DNA, the CDR3 is TGTGCCAGCAGTTTATCGAAGGGCAGTTGGGGTACTGAAGCTTTCTTT. Its translation: CASSLSKGSWGTEAFF.